The 25 T cell receptor beta chains given below trace back to one sample, sequenced in a study of sequential checkpoint blockade in melanoma. This table comes from immunoSEQ multiplex PCR, and its TCRdb copy is limited to in-frame clones, with some not included. The repertoire holds roughly 19,000 clones, with about 83% as singletons. Stated treatment: randomized to nivolumab then ipilimumab (arm A) or the reverse (arm B). Source: CD8+ T cells sorted from blood (inferred from file names), taken from a patient given nivolumab and ipilimumab in sequence. The receptors originated from a human donor with melanoma.

This chain links TRBV10-2 with TRBJ2-7; 14 bases map to TRBD2. This CDR3 is built from 16 residues. After removal of 10 bases from V and 6 bases from J, the junction contained 14 bases not matched to a gene. In germline, CDR1 is WSHSY, CDR2 SAAADI. The CDR3 region is CATRPGLAGERGEQYF. In nucleotides, the CDR3 is TGCGCCACCAGACCGGGACTAGCGGGAGAAAGAGGCGAGCAGTACTTC.

This clone was found a few times. CDR3 sequence reads: CASSLSTSGRAYEQYF. The CDR3 nucleotides are TGTGCCAGCAGTTTAAGCACTAGCGGGAGGGCCTACGAGCAGTACTTC. This sequence joins TRBV28 and TRBJ2-7, with TRBD2 matching over 13 bases. The trim removed 2 bases at V and 2 bases at J, leaving 3 bases unmatched. This CDR3 contains 16 residues. Germline V gene lookup returns CDR1 MDHEN and CDR2 SYDVKM.

V usage is TRBV21-1 and J usage is TRBJ1-5; the DNA was not used to check the table's D call, TRBD1. TRBV21-1 is a pseudogene segment. The CDR3 covers 14 residues. The CDR3 protein is CASSRQGNYQPQHF. The CDR3 DNA reads TGTGCCAGCAGCAGACAGGGGAACTATCAGCCCCAGCATTTT.

The chain combines TRBV15 with TRBJ2-5; 9 bases line up with TRBD2. The CDR3 runs to 15 residues. Losses at the gene ends were 5 bases for V and 3 bases for J; bases not matched to a gene: 7. From germline, CDR1 is LNHNV and CDR2 YYDKDF (reference sequence). The CDR3 nucleotides read TGTGCCACCAGCCGCGGGGGGGGGCTAGAAGAGACCCAGTACTTC. It specifies CATSRGGGLEETQYF.

The V gene is TRBV5-1, the J gene TRBJ1-2, with TRBD1 matching 8 bases. Per the germline V gene, CDR1 is SGHRS and CDR2 is YFSETQ. The CDR3 has 14 residues. With 2 bases clipped from V and 4 bases from J, the junction kept 4 bases outside the gene matches. The CDR3 is CASSFGTGSYGYTF. In nucleotides, the CDR3 is TGCGCCAGCAGCTTTGGGACAGGCAGCTATGGCTACACCTTC. Drawing the rest from reference TRBV5-1 and TRBJ1-2, the complete variable domain is KAGVTQTPRYLIKTRGQQVTLSCSPISGHRSVSWYQQTPGQGLQFLFEYFSETQRNKGNFPGRFSGRQFSNSRSEMNVSTLELGDSALYLCASSFGTGSYGYTFGSGTRLTVV.

The chain links TRBV27 to TRBJ2-3; 10 nucleotides match TRBD2. The V gene's germline CDR1 is MNHEY and CDR2 SMNVEV (reference sequence). The CDR3 consists of 15 residues. J was trimmed by 4 bases and V by 8 bases; bases with no gene match: 9. The CDR3 reads CASRLGLAGADTQYF. The DNA for the CDR3 is TGTGCCAGCCGCCTTGGTCTAGCGGGAGCAGATACGCAGTATTTT.

The V and J genes are TRBV5-1 and TRBJ2-7, with D maybe TRBD2 (5 bases). Germline CDR1 SGHRS, CDR2 YFSETQ. The CDR3 has 13 residues. V lost 0 bases, J lost 4 bases, and 8 bases lay in between. The CDR3 DNA reads as TGCGCCAGCAGCTTGGGGAGGTCTTACGAGCAGTACTTC. This sequence encodes CASSLGRSYEQYF. Full variable domain (missing parts from reference TRBV5-1 and TRBJ2-7): KAGVTQTPRYLIKTRGQQVTLSCSPISGHRSVSWYQQTPGQGLQFLFEYFSETQRNKGNFPGRFSGRQFSNSRSEMNVSTLELGDSALYLCASSLGRSYEQYFGPGTRLTVT.

The chain combines TRBV19 with TRBJ2-1; D is possibly TRBD1 (5 bases). Germline values: CDR1 LNHDA, CDR2 SQIVND (reference sequence). Trimming shortened V by 5 bases and J by 1 base, and 12 bases separated the two germline ends. This CDR3 is 15 amino acids long. The CDR3 here is CASSVGSGSYNEQFF. The CDR3 coding sequence is TGTGCCAGTAGTGTAGGGTCAGGGTCCTACAATGAGCAGTTCTTC.

The V and J genes are TRBV28 and TRBJ1-6; D remains ambiguous. From germline, CDR1 is MDHEN and CDR2 SYDVKM. The CDR3 has 11 amino acids. Deletions cut 6 bases from V and 6 bases from J, with 3 bases between. CDR3 in amino acids: CASRSNSPLHF. The DNA of the CDR3 is TGTGCCAGCAGGAGTAATTCACCCCTCCACTTT.

This clone came up a few times. The rearrangement joins TRBV19 to TRBJ2-1; 8 bases align to TRBD2. Germline V lookup: CDR1 LNHDA, CDR2 SQIVND (reference sequence). There are 15 residues in the CDR3. V lost 2 bases, J lost 4 bases, and 4 bases stayed unmatched. CDR3 protein: CASSISSGDYNEQFF. In DNA form, the CDR3 reads TGTGCCAGTAGTATAAGTAGCGGGGATTACAATGAGCAGTTCTTC.

This chain's CDR3 is CASRLTGAGNTIYF. The CDR3 DNA reads as TGTGCCAGCAGGCTGACAGGGGCTGGAAACACCATATATTTT. The chain employs TRBV28 and TRBJ1-3, with TRBD1 identical over 8 bases. CDR3 length: 14 residues. V trimming: 6 bases; J trimming: 2 bases; junction bases outside the gene matches: 3. CDR1 is MDHEN and CDR2 is SYDVKM in the germline V gene.

V gene TRBV5-6 combines with J gene TRBJ2-3, with 8 positions matching TRBD1. There are 15 residues in the CDR3. Trimming took 5 bases from V and 1 from J; bases not matched to a gene: 6. Germline-derived CDR1 and CDR2 are SGHDT and YYEEEE. The CDR3 DNA reads as TGTGCCAGCAGTTCAGGGGGCGGCGGCACAGATACGCAGTATTTT. Protein sequence: CASSSGGGGTDTQYF.

The chain joins TRBV5-1 to TRBJ1-1; D possibly corresponds to TRBD1 (6 bases). V was cut by 0 bases and J by 1 base, with 7 bases left in between. Germline V CDR1 and CDR2: SGHRS, YFSETQ. This CDR3 has 14 amino acids. This CDR3 is CASSLEGGNTEAFF. Written as DNA, the CDR3 is TGCGCCAGCAGCTTGGAAGGGGGGAACACTGAAGCTTTCTTT.

This clone was seen once. The chain couples TRBV6-1 to TRBJ1-5, with TRBD1 identical over 9 bases. CDR1 is MNHNS and CDR2 is SASEGT in the germline V gene. With 6 bases clipped from V and 8 bases from J, the junction kept 5 bases outside the gene matches. The CDR3 runs 13 residues. The CDR3 is CASSYRGPEPQHF. In DNA form, the CDR3 reads TGTGCCAGCAGCTACAGGGGGCCGGAGCCCCAGCATTTT.

This sequence joins TRBV2 and TRBJ1-1; tentative D call: TRBD1 (6 bases). Germline CDR1 reads SNHLY; CDR2 reads FYNNEI. The CDR3 spans 14 residues. The V end was cut by 7 bases, the J end by 3 bases, with 15 bases between. In DNA, the CDR3 is TGTGCCAGCAATTTCAGGGGCCGGGACACTGAAGCTTTCTTT. This codes for CASNFRGRDTEAFF.

V gene TRBV28 combines with J gene TRBJ1-1, with D tentatively TRBD1 (5 bases). This CDR3 is 13 amino acids long. Trimming stripped 3 bases from V and 3 bases from J, with 8 bases between. CDR1 is MDHEN, CDR2 SYDVKM, per germline. CDR3 nucleotides: TGTGCCAGCAGTTTGGGGGGGGACACTGAAGCTTTCTTT. Encoded protein: CASSLGGDTEAFF.

This chain connects TRBV30 to TRBJ2-2, with 8 bases lining up with TRBD1. Trimming at V came to 4 bases and at J to 7 bases, leaving 8 bases not matched to a gene. Germline CDR1 is GTSNPN and CDR2 is SVGIG (reference sequence). The CDR3 covers 14 residues. In DNA, the CDR3 is TGTGCCTGGACTGGACAGGGTTCAATCGGGGAGCTGTTTTTT. Encoded protein: CAWTGQGSIGELFF. The whole variable domain, remainder taken from reference TRBV30 and TRBJ2-2, is SQTIHQWPATLVQPVGSPLSLECTVEGTSNPNLYWYRQAAGRGLQLLFYSVGIGQISSEVPQNLSASRPQDRQFILSSKKLLLSDSGFYLCAWTGQGSIGELFFGEGSRLTVL.

The V gene is TRBV29-1, the J gene TRBJ1-2; the D gene is possibly TRBD1 (5 bases). The germline V and J ends were trimmed by 7 bases and 3 bases, with 15 bases remaining between them. This CDR3 region has 13 residues. CDR1 is SQVTM, CDR2 ANQGSEA, per germline. The DNA of the CDR3 is TGCAGCGCCCAGACAGCAGTGTACTATGGCTACACCTTC. Translating gives CSAQTAVYYGYTF.

The V call is TRBV6-5, the J call TRBJ1-1; 7 bases map to TRBD1. CDR1 and CDR2 (germline): MNHEY, SVGAGI. V lost 2 bases, J lost 5 bases, and 5 bases stayed unmatched. The CDR3 covers 14 residues. CDR3 sequence reads: CASSYEGARTEAFF. The CDR3 nucleotides are TGTGCCAGCAGTTACGAGGGGGCGAGGACTGAAGCTTTCTTT.

This clone was seen once. V gene TRBV4-1 combines with J gene TRBJ1-6, with 9 nucleotides matching TRBD1. Trimming at V came to 3 bases and at J to 5 bases, leaving 5 bases not matched to a gene. Looked up from germline, CDR1 is MGHRA and CDR2 is YSYEKL. This CDR3 region has 16 residues. The CDR3 coding sequence is TGCGCCAGCAGCCAGGGACAGGGTGGCAATAATTCACCCCTCCACTTT. Residues: CASSQGQGGNNSPLHF.

The rearrangement joins TRBV27 to TRBJ2-1, with TRBD2 as a possible D gene (6 bases). From germline, CDR1 is MNHEY and CDR2 SMNVEV (reference sequence). The CDR3 sequence is 13 residues long. V dropped 5 bases and J dropped 4 bases, with 9 bases sitting between them. This chain's CDR3 is CASSGDLYNEQFF. The CDR3 bases are TGTGCCAGCAGTGGGGACTTATACAATGAGCAGTTCTTC.

The chain uses TRBV5-4 and TRBJ2-7; 8 bases are shared with TRBD2. The V and J ends lost 0 bases and 1 base, in that order; junction bases with no gene match: 0. Germline V gives CDR1 SGHNT, CDR2 YYREEE (reference sequence). The CDR3 is 14 residues long. As DNA, the CDR3 is TGTGCCAGCAGCTTGGGACTAGCGTCCTACGAGCAGTACTTC. It translates to CASSLGLASYEQYF.

The chain carries TRBV4-2 and TRBJ1-1; possibly TRBD1 for D (5 bases). The V gene's germline CDR1 is LGHNA and CDR2 YNFKEQ. The V and J ends lost 5 bases and 6 bases respectively, with 16 bases between them. CDR3 length equals 14 residues. CDR3 amino acids: CASSSHGGSSEAFF. The CDR3 DNA reads TGTGCCAGCAGCTCCCACGGGGGGTCGTCTGAAGCTTTCTTT.

The chain recombines TRBV5-1 with TRBJ2-1; TRBD2 aligns across 8 bases. This CDR3 is built from 14 residues. Germline V gene sequence: CDR1 SGHRS, CDR2 YFSETQ. Trimming removed 2 bases from V and 7 bases from J; junction bases left unmatched: 5. In nucleotides, the CDR3 is TGCGCCAGCAGCTTATCTAGCGGGTGGAATGAGCAGTTCTTC. This translates into CASSLSSGWNEQFF. Full variable domain (missing parts from reference TRBV5-1 and TRBJ2-1): KAGVTQTPRYLIKTRGQQVTLSCSPISGHRSVSWYQQTPGQGLQFLFEYFSETQRNKGNFPGRFSGRQFSNSRSEMNVSTLELGDSALYLCASSLSSGWNEQFFGPGTRLTVL.

This clone showed up just once. The chain is built from TRBV27 and TRBJ2-5, with TRBD2 matching 10 bases. CDR1 is MNHEY, CDR2 SMNVEV, per germline (reference sequence). The CDR3 is made up of 16 amino acids. Trimming cost V 2 bases and J 5 bases; bases outside gene matches: 8. The CDR3 spells CASSLMLAGEGETQYF. In DNA, the CDR3 is TGTGCCAGCAGTTTAATGCTAGCGGGGGAGGGGGAGACCCAGTACTTC.